The present entry profiles one TCR beta chain with its context. A much larger clone sits a single nucleotide away, making a read error possible. Within the sample, other DNA sequences also encode this same CDR3. The sample is drawn from a study of shared clonotypes between healthy human individuals. Measured with immunoSEQ multiplex PCR; TCRdb has only the in-frame clones, and not every one. Of about 2 million clones listed, 85% to 95% are singletons. This receptor was taken from a young man in good health. The source material was naive CD4+ T cells sorted from blood. The subset here: CD45RA+ positively selected.

The CDR3 DNA sequence: TGCGCCAGCAGCCTGGCCGGGGAGACCCAGTACTTC. This translates into CASSLAGETQYF. V and J are TRBV5-1 and TRBJ2-5, with no clear D. The CDR3 is 12 amino acids. From germline, CDR1 is SGHRS and CDR2 YFSETQ. V was shortened by 4 bases and J by 5 bases, with 9 bases between the two germline ends.